The clone carrying this T cell receptor beta chain was seen ten or more times. The antigen remains unidentified. This sample is drawn from a study of neurological immune-mediated disorders. Study-wide background: The multiple sclerosis group of approximately 35 included around 30 relapsing-remitting and 3 secondary progressive patients.

As for the cDNA, it was generated by 5'RACE with 10-nucleotide random UMIs. A single run covered 15-18 subjects with over 170 million TCR-beta sequences. Via MiXCR, TCRdb re-called the 5' RACE reads, giving one row per CDR3 protein. The sample shows about 59,000 distinct CDR3 sequences, approximately 4% of them seen only once. J gave up 4 bases and V 4 bases, and 2 bases lay outside the gene matches. This CDR3 is 13 amino acids long. CDR1 and CDR2 from the germline V gene are MNHEY and SVGEGT. Whole-study results and caveats: Because no CDR3 amino acid sequences were shared across subjects by expanded clones, private repertoires were suggested in all groups.

The TCR originated in a woman in her 30s with multiple sclerosis. The sample comprised PBMCs. V gene TRBV6-2 or TRBV6-3 combines with J gene TRBJ2-7, with 9 positions matching TRBD1. The CDR3: CASSFGTGYEQYF. CDR3 sequence (DNA): TGTGCCAGCAGTTTCGGGACAGGGTACGAGCAGTACTTC.